This T cell receptor (beta chain) was identified in a study of T cell clones after liver transplantation. Study in general: Timepoints were pre-transplant, pre-withdrawal, and after withdrawal was completed or failed.

Germline CDR1 and CDR2: SGHNT and YENEEA. There are 15 residues in the CDR3. V lost 5 bases and J lost 2; bases outside the gene matches: 8. Assay: immunoSEQ multiplex PCR; the TCRdb copy retains only in-frame clones and omits some. The sample records around 35,000 clones, around 94% being singletons. This chain connects TRBV11-3 to TRBJ2-7; the match to TRBD1 covers 8 bases. This receptor was obtained from a human patient who received a liver transplant. Some T cells may be the graft donor's. The source material was CD8+ T cells from blood, sampled 12 months after liver transplant. DNA for the CDR3: TGTGCCAGCAGCCCATGGACAGGGCCGACCTACGAGCAGTACTTC. Its translation: CASSPWTGPTYEQYF.